Below, 6 T cell receptor beta chains from the same sample are listed, as sequenced in a study of blood T cell repertoires in COVID-19. The protocol was immunoSEQ multiplex PCR, while the TCRdb copy is restricted to in-frame clones and leaves out a portion. The sample shows roughly 430,000 clones, approximately 91% of them seen only once. The sample comprised PBMCs or T cells enriched from blood (not recorded which). The receptors come from a woman between 40 and 55 years old with acute COVID-19.

The chain uses TRBV19 and TRBJ1-6; 9 positions match TRBD1. CDR1 and CDR2 (germline): LNHDA, SQIVND (reference sequence). Trimming at V came to 3 bases and at J to 5 bases, leaving 2 bases not matched to a gene. The CDR3 is 15 residues long. CDR3 DNA sequence: TGTGCCAGTAGTATTTGGACAGGGGATAATTCACCCCTCCACTTT. This translates into CASSIWTGDNSPLHF.

The gene calls are TRBV27 and TRBJ1-1, with TRBD1 matching over 9 bases. V dropped 2 bases and J dropped 3; count of bases not matched to a gene: 1. The CDR3 has 14 residues. Germline CDR1 and CDR2: MNHEY and SMNVEV (reference sequence). In DNA form, the CDR3 reads TGTGCCAGCAGTTTAGGACAGGGGTACACTGAAGCTTTCTTT. It is translated as CASSLGQGYTEAFF.

In DNA, the CDR3 is TGTGCCAGTAGTCTCCGACTAGCGGGGGGCGGGGAGACCCAGTACTTC. Residues: CASSLRLAGGGETQYF. The chain combines TRBV19 with TRBJ2-5; 13 bases fit TRBD2. The J segment lost 5 bases and the V segment lost 5 bases, leaving 8 bases of the junction unmatched. Germline V CDR1 and CDR2: LNHDA, SQIVND (reference sequence). The CDR3 runs 16 residues.

The chain employs TRBV30 and TRBJ1-2; D gene ambiguous. Trimming stripped 1 base from V and 6 bases from J, with 9 bases between. CDR1 and CDR2 from the germline V gene are GTSNPN and SVGIG (reference sequence). The CDR3 is made up of 12 amino acids. The CDR3 spells CAWSGGFDGYTF. The CDR3 nucleotides are TGTGCCTGGAGTGGAGGGTTTGATGGCTACACCTTC. The variable domain in full, with the rest retrieved from reference TRBV30 and TRBJ1-2, is SQTIHQWPATLVQPVGSPLSLECTVEGTSNPNLYWYRQAAGRGLQLLFYSVGIGQISSEVPQNLSASRPQDRQFILSSKKLLLSDSGFYLCAWSGGFDGYTFGSGTRLTVV.

This clone was picked up a small number of times. This chain uses TRBV24-1 with TRBJ2-7; D gene uncertain. The CDR3 consists of 11 residues. Germline loops: CDR1 KGHDR, CDR2 SFDVKD. V lost 2 bases to trimming and J lost 12 bases, with 10 bases between them. CDR3 DNA sequence: TGTGCCACCAGTGATTCGGGTTCCCTGTACTTC. Its protein product is CATSDSGSLYF.

This chain links TRBV15 with TRBJ1-2, with a tentative D call TRBD1 (6 bases). CDR1 and CDR2 (germline): LNHNV, YYDKDF (reference sequence). This CDR3 contains 15 residues. V lost 3 bases to trimming and J lost 2 bases, with 13 bases between them. Written as DNA, the CDR3 is TGTGCCACCAGCAGCGAGGGGGGGGCCAACTATGGCTACACCTTC. This gives the protein CATSSEGGANYGYTF.